This T cell receptor beta chain was sequenced during a study of blood T cell repertoires in COVID-19. Here immunoSEQ multiplex PCR was the method, and the copy in TCRdb shows in-frame clones only, minus some. The repertoire consists of about 66,000 clones, with nearly 90% occurring once and the leading ten covering approximately 3.9%. Germline-derived CDR1 and CDR2 are GTSNPN and SVGIG (reference sequence). With 7 bases clipped from V and 4 bases from J, the junction kept 21 bases outside the gene matches. CDR3 length equals 18 residues. The V gene is TRBV30, the J gene TRBJ1-4; 7 bases agree with TRBD1. This TCR was sampled from a man in his 70s with acute or convalescent COVID-19. The sequenced sample was peripheral blood. This CDR3 is CASKGPTQPGQSNEKLFF. The CDR3 DNA reads TGTGCCTCGAAAGGGCCAACTCAGCCGGGACAGAGTAATGAAAAACTGTTTTTT.